These 15 T cell receptor beta chains came from one sample sequenced in a study of neurological immune-mediated disorders. A single record per CDR3 protein comes from TCRdb applying MiXCR to the 5' RACE reads. The table includes 57,000 or so distinct CDR3 sequences, more than 9.5% detected once. Time point noted: longitudinal time-point 2. The sample comprised PBMCs. The source is a man aged 25 to 40 in good health.

This clonotype has a count of ten or more. The V and J genes are TRBV20-1 and TRBJ2-1; D is uncertain. V dropped 3 bases and J dropped 5 bases, with 17 bases sitting between them. The CDR3 consists of 15 residues. Germline V gene data show CDR1 as DFQATT and CDR2 as SNEGSKA (reference sequence). The chain's CDR3 is CSASEMGQLNNEQFF. The CDR3 coding sequence is TGCAGTGCTAGCGAGATGGGCCAGTTGAACAATGAGCAGTTCTTC.

This clonotype was seen ten or more times. The rearrangement joins TRBV28 to TRBJ2-3; unclear D gene. V lost 6 bases and J 3 bases, leaving 16 bases between the germline ends. Germline values: CDR1 MDHEN, CDR2 SYDVKM. This CDR3 region has 15 residues. The CDR3 DNA reads as TGTGCCAGCAGCCCAAGTTTCCGACGAACAGATACGCAGTATTTT. Its protein is CASSPSFRRTDTQYF.

This clonotype occurred many times. As DNA, the CDR3 is TGTGCCAGCAGCTTTCTCTCCTACGAGCAGTACTTC. Translating it yields CASSFLSYEQYF. This sequence joins TRBV7-2 and TRBJ2-7; no definite D call. This CDR3 is 12 amino acids long. Per germline, CDR1 SGHTA and CDR2 FQGNSA. V was cut by 3 bases and J by 0 bases, with 3 bases left in between.

This clonotype was detected many times. The V call is TRBV4-2, the J call TRBJ2-2; TRBD2 matches at 8 bases. This CDR3 has 15 amino acids. Germline V gene sequence: CDR1 LGHNA, CDR2 YNFKEQ. The junction had 8 bases not matched to a gene; V was cut back by 5 bases and J by 6 bases. CDR3: CASSDSTGGAGELFF. The CDR3 DNA follows: TGTGCCAGCAGCGATTCTACGGGGGGGGCCGGGGAGCTGTTTTTT.

As concerns this clonotype: The missing conserved phenylalanine or tryptophan at the end of this CDR3 makes a read error likely. V is TRBV29-1 and J is TRBJ1-1; no reliable D call. The CDR3 has 11 residues. V lost 6 bases, J lost 11 bases, and 16 bases lay in between. Germline CDR1 is SQVTM and CDR2 is ANQGSEA. The CDR3 protein is CSVALGPVAFS. CDR3 sequence (DNA): TGCAGCGTCGCTTTGGGTCCCGTTGCTTTCTCT.

This clonotype was seen many times. The chain links TRBV28 to TRBJ2-1; 9 bases are a match to TRBD1. Germline V gene sequence: CDR1 MDHEN, CDR2 SYDVKM. J lost 7 bases, V lost 6 bases, and 10 bases had no gene match. The CDR3 contains 15 residues. The CDR3 region is CASRGRDRDLNEQFF. The CDR3, as DNA: TGTGCCAGCAGGGGTCGGGACAGGGACCTTAATGAGCAGTTCTTC.

This clonotype was counted at least ten times. The CDR3 loop reads CASAPGGGSGITETQYF. The CDR3 DNA sequence: TGTGCCAGCGCACCAGGTGGAGGTAGCGGGATAACGGAGACCCAGTACTTC. J is TRBJ2-5 and V is TRBV4-2, with TRBD2 matching over 8 bases. V gave up 8 bases and J gave up 5 bases; unmatched junction bases: 19. From germline, CDR1 is LGHNA and CDR2 YNFKEQ. The CDR3 length is 17 residues.

A word on this clonotype: No conserved phenylalanine or tryptophan ends this CDR3, so it is likely a read error. In DNA form, the CDR3 reads TGTGTCAGCAGGGCCGGGACAGGGCTCCTCCTCCCTTACGAGCAGTACTTA. Its translation is CVSRAGTGLLLPYEQYL. The genes are TRBV5-5 and TRBJ2-7, with TRBD1 matching 9 bases. The CDR3 is 17 residues long. Germline lookup yields CDR1 SGHKS and CDR2 YYEKEE (reference sequence).

This clonotype was found many times. The rearrangement links TRBV11-2 to TRBJ1-1; the D is unclear. V lost 5 bases and J 9 bases, leaving 16 bases between the germline ends. The CDR3 has 13 amino acids. Germline V CDR1 and CDR2: SGHAT, FQNNGV. CDR3 in DNA: TGTGCCAGCAGCATGAATACCGAACTTCAAGCTTTCTTT. Protein sequence: CASSMNTELQAFF.

This clonotype came up once. V usage is TRBV10-3 and J usage is TRBJ2-3; D possibly uses TRBD1 or TRBD2 (6 bases each). The CDR3 runs to 13 residues. Trimming removed 11 bases from V and 5 bases from J, with 17 bases in between. Germline-derived CDR1 and CDR2 are ENHRY and SYGVKD. CDR3 protein: CASQEGVQDTQYF. The DNA for the CDR3 is TGTGCCTCCCAGGAGGGGGTACAAGATACGCAGTATTTT.

This clonotype was seen repeatedly, ten times or more. The chain recombines TRBV7-8 with TRBJ2-5; the D call may be TRBD1 or TRBD2 (6 bases each). There are 15 residues in the CDR3. CDR1 and CDR2 from the germline V gene are SGHVS and FQNEAQ. The ends were cut back, 2 bases at V and 4 bases at J, with 14 bases in the middle. The chain's CDR3 is CASSLTEGHLETQYF. CDR3 DNA: TGTGCCAGCAGCTTAACGGAGGGACACTTAGAGACCCAGTACTTC.

The table lists this clonotype with many counts. V usage is TRBV6-6 and J usage is TRBJ2-3, with 8 bases fitting TRBD2. The CDR3 runs to 15 residues. V gave up 4 bases and J gave up 3 bases; unmatched junction bases: 6. CDR1 MNHNY and CDR2 SVGAGI come from the germline V gene (reference sequence). CDR3 nucleotide sequence: TGTGCCAGCAGTTTAGCGGGAAGGAGGACAGATACGCAGTATTTT. This gives the protein CASSLAGRRTDTQYF.

By share of the sample, this clonotype is medium-sized. The V call is TRBV20-1, the J call TRBJ2-1; no firm D call. V lost 6 bases to trimming and J lost 3 bases, with 6 bases between them. The CDR3 has 11 amino acids. Germline CDR1 and CDR2: DFQATT and SNEGSKA (reference sequence). The CDR3 nucleotides read TGCAGTGCGGCCGTCTACAATGAGCAGTTCTTC. Protein: CSAAVYNEQFF.

There are many counts of this clonotype. The CDR3 is CASSVGIELNTEAFF. Here the CDR3 DNA reads TGTGCCAGCAGCGTAGGTATCGAATTGAACACTGAAGCTTTCTTT. The chain carries TRBV9 and TRBJ1-1; D gene unclear. This CDR3 has 15 amino acids. Germline CDR1 reads SGDLS; CDR2 reads YYNGEE. Trimming took off 0 bases at V and 0 bases at J, with 9 bases between the two ends.

This clonotype showed up many times. This chain connects TRBV10-1 to TRBJ2-1; D is uncertain. CDR3 length: 13 amino acids. V gave up 0 bases and J gave up 5 bases, with 5 bases separating them. Germline lookup yields CDR1 WNHNN and CDR2 SYGVQD (reference sequence). This CDR3 reads CASSESPNNEQFF. CDR3 in DNA: TGCGCCAGCAGTGAGTCGCCCAACAATGAGCAGTTCTTC.